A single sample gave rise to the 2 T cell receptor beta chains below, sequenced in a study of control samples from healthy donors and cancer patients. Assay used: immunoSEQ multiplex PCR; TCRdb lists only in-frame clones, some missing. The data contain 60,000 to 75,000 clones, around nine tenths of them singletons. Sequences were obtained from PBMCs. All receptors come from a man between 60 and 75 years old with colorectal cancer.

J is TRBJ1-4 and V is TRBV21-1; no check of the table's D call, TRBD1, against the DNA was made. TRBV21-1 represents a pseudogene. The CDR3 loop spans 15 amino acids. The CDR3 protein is CASSISTGVFEKLFF. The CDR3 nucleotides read TGTGCCAGCAGCATATCGACAGGGGTTTTTGAAAAACTGTTTTTT.

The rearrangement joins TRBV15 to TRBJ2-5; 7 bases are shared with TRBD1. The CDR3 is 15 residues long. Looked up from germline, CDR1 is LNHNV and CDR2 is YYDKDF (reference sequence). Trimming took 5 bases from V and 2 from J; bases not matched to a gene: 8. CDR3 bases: TGTGCCACCAGCCCTAAACCGGGACAGCAAGAGACCCAGTACTTC. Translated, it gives CATSPKPGQQETQYF.